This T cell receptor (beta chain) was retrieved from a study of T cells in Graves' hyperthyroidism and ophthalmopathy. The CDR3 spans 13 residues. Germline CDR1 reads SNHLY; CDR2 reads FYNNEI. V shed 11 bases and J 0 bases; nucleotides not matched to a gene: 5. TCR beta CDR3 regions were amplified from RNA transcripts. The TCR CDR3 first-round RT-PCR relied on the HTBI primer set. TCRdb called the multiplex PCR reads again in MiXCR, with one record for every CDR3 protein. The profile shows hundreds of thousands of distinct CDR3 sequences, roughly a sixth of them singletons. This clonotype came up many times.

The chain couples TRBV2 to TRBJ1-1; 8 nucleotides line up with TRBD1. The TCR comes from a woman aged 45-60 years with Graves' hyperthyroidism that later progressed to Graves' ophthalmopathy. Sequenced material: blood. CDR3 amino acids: CAGQTGVNTEAFF. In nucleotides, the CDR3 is TGTGCCGGACAGACAGGGGTGAACACTGAAGCTTTCTTT.